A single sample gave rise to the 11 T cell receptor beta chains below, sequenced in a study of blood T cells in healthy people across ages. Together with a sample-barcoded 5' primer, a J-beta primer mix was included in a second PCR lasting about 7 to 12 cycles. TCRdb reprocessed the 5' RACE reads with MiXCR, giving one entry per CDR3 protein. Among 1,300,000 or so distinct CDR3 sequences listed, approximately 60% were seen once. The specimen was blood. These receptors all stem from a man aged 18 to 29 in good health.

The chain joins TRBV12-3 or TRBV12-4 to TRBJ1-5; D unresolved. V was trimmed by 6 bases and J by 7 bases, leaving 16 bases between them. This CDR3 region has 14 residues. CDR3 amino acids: CASSLSGGAQPQHF. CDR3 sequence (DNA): TGTGCCAGCAGCCTCAGCGGCGGCGCGCAGCCCCAGCATTTT.

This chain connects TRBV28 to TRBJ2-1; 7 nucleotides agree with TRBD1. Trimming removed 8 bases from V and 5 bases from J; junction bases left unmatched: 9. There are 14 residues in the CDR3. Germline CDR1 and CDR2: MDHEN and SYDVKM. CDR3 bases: TGTGCCAGCCGCGAGGAAGGGACAGACAATGAGCAGTTCTTC. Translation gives CASREEGTDNEQFF.

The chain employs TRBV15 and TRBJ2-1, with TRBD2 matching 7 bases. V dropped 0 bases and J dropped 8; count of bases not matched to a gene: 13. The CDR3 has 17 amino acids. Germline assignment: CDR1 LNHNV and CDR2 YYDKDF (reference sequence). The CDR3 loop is CATSRDLRTSGIDEQFF. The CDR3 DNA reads TGTGCCACCAGCAGAGATCTAAGGACTAGTGGCATCGATGAGCAGTTCTTC. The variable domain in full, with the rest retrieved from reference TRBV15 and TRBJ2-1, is DAMVIQNPRYQVTQFGKPVTLSCSQTLNHNVMYWYQQKSSQAPKLLFHYYDKDFNNEADTPDNFQSRRPNTSFCFLDIRSPGLGDTAMYLCATSRDLRTSGIDEQFFGPGTRLTVL.

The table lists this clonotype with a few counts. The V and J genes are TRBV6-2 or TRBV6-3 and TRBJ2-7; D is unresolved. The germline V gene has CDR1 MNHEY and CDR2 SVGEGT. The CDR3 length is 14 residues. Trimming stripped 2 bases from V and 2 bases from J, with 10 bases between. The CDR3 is CASSYPTPTYEQYF. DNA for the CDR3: TGTGCCAGCAGTTACCCCACACCTACCTACGAGCAGTACTTC.

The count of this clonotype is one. CDR3 nucleotide sequence: TGTGCCAGCAGTTTCCGCACCGTGAGCCCGGAAGCTTTCTTT. The encoded protein is CASSFRTVSPEAFF. The chain combines TRBV12-3 or TRBV12-4 with TRBJ1-1, with no clear D. This CDR3 has 14 residues. V lost 3 bases and J 8 bases, leaving 16 bases between the germline ends.

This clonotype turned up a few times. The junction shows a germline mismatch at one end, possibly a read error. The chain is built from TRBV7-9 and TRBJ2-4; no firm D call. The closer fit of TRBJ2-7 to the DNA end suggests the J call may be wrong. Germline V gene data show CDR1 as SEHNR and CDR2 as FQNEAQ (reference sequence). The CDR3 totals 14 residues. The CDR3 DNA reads TGTGCCAGCAGTTTAGAGCTGAGCTCCTACGAGCAGTACTTC. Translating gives CASSLELSSYEQYF.

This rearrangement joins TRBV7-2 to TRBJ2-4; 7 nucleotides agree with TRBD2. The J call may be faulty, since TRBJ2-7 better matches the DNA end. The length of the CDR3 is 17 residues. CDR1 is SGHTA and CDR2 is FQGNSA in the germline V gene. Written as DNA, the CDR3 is TGTGCCAGCAGCTTAAGAGGTGGTGGGGGGGATACCTACGAGCAGTACTTC. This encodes CASSLRGGGGDTYEQYF.

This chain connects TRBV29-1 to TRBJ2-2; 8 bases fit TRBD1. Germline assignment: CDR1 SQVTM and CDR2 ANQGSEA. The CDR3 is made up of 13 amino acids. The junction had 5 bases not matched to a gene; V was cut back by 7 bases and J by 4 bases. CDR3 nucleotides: TGCAGCGCTTCTACAGGGGGCACCGGGGAGCTGTTTTTT. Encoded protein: CSASTGGTGELFF.

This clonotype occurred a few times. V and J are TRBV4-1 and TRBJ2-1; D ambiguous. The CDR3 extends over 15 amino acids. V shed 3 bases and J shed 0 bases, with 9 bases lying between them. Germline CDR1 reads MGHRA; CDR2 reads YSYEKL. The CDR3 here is CASSHPGSSYNEQFF. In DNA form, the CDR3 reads TGCGCCAGCAGCCACCCCGGTAGCTCCTACAATGAGCAGTTCTTC.

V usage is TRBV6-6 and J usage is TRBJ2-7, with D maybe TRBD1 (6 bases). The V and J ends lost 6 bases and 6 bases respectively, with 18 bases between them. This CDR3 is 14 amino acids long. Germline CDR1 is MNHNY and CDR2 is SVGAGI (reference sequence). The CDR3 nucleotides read TGTGCCAGCAGGGCTTGGGGGCTCCTAGGCGAGCAGTACTTC. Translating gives CASRAWGLLGEQYF.

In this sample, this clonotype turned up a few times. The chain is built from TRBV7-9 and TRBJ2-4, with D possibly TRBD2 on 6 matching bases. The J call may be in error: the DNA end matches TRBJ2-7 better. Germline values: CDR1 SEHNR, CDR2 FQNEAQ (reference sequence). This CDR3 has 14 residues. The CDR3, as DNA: TGTGCCAGCAGTCCGAATGAGGAGGGGTACGAGCAGTACTTC. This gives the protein CASSPNEEGYEQYF.